This T cell receptor beta chain was retrieved from a study of blood T cells in healthy people across ages. Study observations and caveats: Possibly confounding the expanded clonotype changes was the fact that donor CMV status was unknown.

The length of the CDR3 is 15 residues. The ends were cut back, 1 base at V and 4 bases at J, with 14 bases in the middle. Germline V CDR1 and CDR2: LNHNV, YYDKDF (reference sequence). This clonotype was recorded many times. As yet, its antigen is unknown. Primers used in a second PCR of about 6 to 11 cycles were a sample-barcoded 5' primer and a J-beta primer mix. Researchers report that a template-switch adaptor with 12 random nucleotides tagged each cDNA molecule. Sequencing recovered at least 3 million CDR3-containing paired-end reads from each sample. TCRdb ran MiXCR on the 5' RACE reads and lists one entry per CDR3 protein. The repertoire consists of some 940,000 distinct CDR3 sequences, with around 29% occurring once and the leading ten covering approximately 10%. These data were likewise used in another study, on T cells of mothers and their children. That report notes: Thymic selection molds TCR recombination products alike in related and unrelated pairs.

The source of this sequence is a woman between 35 and 50 years old in good health. Sequencing used blood. The J gene is TRBJ2-7, the V gene TRBV15; D might be TRBD1 (6 bases). This chain's CDR3 is CATSRAGQGLYEQYF. CDR3 sequence (DNA): TGTGCCACCAGCAGAGCGGGACAAGGGCTATACGAGCAGTACTTC.